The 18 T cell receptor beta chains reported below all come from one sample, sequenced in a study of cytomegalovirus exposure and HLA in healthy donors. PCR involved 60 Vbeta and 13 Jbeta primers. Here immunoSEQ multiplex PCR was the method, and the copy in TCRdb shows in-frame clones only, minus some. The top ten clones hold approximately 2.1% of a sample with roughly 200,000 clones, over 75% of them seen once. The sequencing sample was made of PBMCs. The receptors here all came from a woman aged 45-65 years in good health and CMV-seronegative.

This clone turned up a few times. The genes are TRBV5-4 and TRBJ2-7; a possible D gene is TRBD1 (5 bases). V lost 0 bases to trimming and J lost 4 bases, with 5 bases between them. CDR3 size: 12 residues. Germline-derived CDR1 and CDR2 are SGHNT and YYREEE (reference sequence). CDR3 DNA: TGTGCCAGCAGCTTGGAGGGGTACGAGCAGTACTTC. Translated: CASSLEGYEQYF.

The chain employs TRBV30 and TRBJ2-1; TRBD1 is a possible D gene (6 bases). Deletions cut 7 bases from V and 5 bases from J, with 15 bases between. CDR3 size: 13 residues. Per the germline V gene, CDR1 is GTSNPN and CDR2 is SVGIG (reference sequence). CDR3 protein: CASNRVQDNEQFF. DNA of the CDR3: TGTGCCTCCAACAGGGTTCAAGACAATGAGCAGTTCTTC.

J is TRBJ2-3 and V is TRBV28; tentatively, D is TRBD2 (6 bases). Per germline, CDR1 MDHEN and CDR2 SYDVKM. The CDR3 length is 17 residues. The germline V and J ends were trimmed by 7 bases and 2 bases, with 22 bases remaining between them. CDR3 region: CASIPIGGSASTDTQYF. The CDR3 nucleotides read TGTGCCAGCATTCCTATCGGGGGTTCGGCCTCCACAGATACGCAGTATTTT. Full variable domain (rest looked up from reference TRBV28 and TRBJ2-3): DVKVTQSSRYLVKRTGEKVFLECVQDMDHENMFWYRQDPGLGLRLIYFSYDVKMKEKGDIPEGYSVSREKKERFSLILESASTNQTSMYLCASIPIGGSASTDTQYFGPGTRLTVL.

CDR3 residues: CASSLVGRRDQPQHF. The CDR3 DNA reads TGTGCCAGCAGCTTAGTAGGTAGGAGAGATCAGCCCCAGCATTTT. The gene calls are TRBV7-8 and TRBJ1-5; D is ambiguous. Trimming removed 1 base at V and 5 bases at J, with 12 bases between. The V gene's germline CDR1 is SGHVS and CDR2 FQNEAQ. CDR3 length equals 15 residues.

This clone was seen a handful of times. This CDR3 reads CASSLIPPRPGFPNTEAFF. Written as DNA, the CDR3 is TGTGCCAGCAGTTTAATCCCCCCCCGCCCAGGGTTTCCGAACACTGAAGCTTTCTTT. V gene TRBV27 combines with J gene TRBJ1-1, with a tentative D call TRBD1 (5 bases). This CDR3 is 19 amino acids long. Trimming removed 2 bases at V and 1 base at J, with 23 bases between. CDR1 is MNHEY, CDR2 SMNVEV, per germline (reference sequence).

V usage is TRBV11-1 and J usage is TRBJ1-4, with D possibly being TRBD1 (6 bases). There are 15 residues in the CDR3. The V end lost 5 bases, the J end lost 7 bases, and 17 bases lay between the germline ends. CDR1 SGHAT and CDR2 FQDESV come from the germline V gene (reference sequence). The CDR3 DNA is TGTGCCAGCAGCCCGGGACACCAACTAAGTGAAAAACTGTTTTTT. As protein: CASSPGHQLSEKLFF. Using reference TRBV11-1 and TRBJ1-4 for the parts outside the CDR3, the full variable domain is EAEVAQSPRYKITEKSQAVAFWCDPISGHATLYWYRQILGQGPELLVQFQDESVVDDSQLPKDRFSAERLKGVDSTLKIQPAELGDSAMYLCASSPGHQLSEKLFFGSGTQLSVL.

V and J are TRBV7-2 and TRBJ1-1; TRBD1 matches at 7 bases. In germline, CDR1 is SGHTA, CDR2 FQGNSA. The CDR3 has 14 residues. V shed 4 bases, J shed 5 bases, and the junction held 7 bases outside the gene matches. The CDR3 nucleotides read TGTGCCAGCAGCTGGAGAAGGGGGCTGACTGAAGCTTTCTTT. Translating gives CASSWRRGLTEAFF.

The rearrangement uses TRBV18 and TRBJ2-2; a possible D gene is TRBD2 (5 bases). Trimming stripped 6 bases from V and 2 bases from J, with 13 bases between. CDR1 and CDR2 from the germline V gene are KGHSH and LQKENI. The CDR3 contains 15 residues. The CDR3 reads CASSPLDSNTGELFF. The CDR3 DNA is TGTGCCAGCTCCCCGTTGGACTCTAACACCGGGGAGCTGTTTTTT.

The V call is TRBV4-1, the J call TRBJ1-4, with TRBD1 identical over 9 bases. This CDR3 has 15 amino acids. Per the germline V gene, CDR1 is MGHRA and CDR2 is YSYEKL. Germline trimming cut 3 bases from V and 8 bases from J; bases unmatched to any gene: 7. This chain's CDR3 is CASSQGDRDAEKLFF. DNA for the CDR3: TGCGCCAGCAGCCAGGGGGACAGGGACGCGGAAAAACTGTTTTTT.

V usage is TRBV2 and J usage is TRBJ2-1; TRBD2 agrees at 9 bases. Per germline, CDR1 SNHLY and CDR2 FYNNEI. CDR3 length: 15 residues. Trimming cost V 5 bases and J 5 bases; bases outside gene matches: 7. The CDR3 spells CASSRQLAGNNEQFF. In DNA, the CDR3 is TGTGCCAGCAGTCGACAACTAGCGGGTAACAATGAGCAGTTCTTC.

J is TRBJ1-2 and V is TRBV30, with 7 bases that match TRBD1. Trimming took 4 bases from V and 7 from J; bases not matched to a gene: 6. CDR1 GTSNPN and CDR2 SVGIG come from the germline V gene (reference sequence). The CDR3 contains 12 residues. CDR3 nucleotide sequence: TGTGCCTGGAAGGGGGCAGCCGGTGGCTACACCTTC. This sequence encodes CAWKGAAGGYTF.

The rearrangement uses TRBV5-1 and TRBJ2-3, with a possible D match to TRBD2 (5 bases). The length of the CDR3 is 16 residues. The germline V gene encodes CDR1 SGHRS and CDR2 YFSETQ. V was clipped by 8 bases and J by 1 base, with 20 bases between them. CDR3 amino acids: CASHINPGIGTDTQYF. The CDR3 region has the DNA TGCGCCAGTCACATTAATCCGGGGATCGGCACAGATACGCAGTATTTT.

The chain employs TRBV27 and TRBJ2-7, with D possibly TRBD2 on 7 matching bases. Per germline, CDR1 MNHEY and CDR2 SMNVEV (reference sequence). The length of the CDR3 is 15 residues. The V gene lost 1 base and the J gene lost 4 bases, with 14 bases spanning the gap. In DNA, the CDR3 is TGTGCCAGCAGTTTATTGGCGGGGGCCCCGTACGAGCAGTACTTC. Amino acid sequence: CASSLLAGAPYEQYF.

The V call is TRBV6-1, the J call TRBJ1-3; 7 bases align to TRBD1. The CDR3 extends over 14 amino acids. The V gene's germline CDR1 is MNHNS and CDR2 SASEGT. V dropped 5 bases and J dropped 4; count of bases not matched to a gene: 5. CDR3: CASSSQGWGNTIYF. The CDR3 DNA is TGTGCCAGCAGTTCACAGGGGTGGGGAAACACCATATATTTT.

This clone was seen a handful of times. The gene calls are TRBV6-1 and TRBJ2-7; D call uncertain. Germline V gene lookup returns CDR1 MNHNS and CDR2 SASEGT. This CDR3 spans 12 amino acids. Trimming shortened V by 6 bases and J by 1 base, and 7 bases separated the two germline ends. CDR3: CASRTGSYEQYF. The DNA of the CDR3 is TGTGCCAGCAGGACCGGGTCCTACGAGCAGTACTTC.

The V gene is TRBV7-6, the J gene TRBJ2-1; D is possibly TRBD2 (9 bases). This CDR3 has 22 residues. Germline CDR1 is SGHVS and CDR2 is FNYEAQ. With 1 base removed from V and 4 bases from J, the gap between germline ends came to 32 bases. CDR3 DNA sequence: TGTGCCAGCAGCTTAGGACAGGGGCGAGGGCTAGCGGGGAGCGTTATTTACAATGAGCAGTTCTTC. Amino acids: CASSLGQGRGLAGSVIYNEQFF.

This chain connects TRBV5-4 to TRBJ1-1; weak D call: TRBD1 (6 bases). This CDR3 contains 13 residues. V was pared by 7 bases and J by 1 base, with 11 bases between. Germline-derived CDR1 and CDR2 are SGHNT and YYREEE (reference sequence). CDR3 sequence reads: CASGTRENTEAFF. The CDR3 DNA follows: TGTGCCAGCGGGACAAGAGAGAACACTGAAGCTTTCTTT.

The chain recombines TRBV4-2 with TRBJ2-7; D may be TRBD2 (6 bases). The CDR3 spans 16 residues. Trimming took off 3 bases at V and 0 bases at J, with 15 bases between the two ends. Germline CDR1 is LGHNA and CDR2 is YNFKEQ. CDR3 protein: CASSQDIAAVSYEQYF. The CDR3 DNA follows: TGTGCCAGCAGCCAGGACATAGCGGCGGTCTCCTACGAGCAGTACTTC.